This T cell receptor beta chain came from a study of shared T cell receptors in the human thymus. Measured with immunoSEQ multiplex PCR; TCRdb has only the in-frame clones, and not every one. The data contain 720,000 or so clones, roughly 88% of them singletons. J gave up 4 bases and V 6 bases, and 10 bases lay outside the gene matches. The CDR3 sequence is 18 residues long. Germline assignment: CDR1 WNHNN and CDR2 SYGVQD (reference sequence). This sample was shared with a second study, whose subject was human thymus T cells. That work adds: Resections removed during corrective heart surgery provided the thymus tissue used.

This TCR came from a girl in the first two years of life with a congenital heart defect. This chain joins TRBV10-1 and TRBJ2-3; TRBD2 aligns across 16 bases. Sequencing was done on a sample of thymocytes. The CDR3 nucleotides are TGCGCCAGCAGGCCGGGACTAGCGGGGGGGCCGGTCGCAGATACGCAGTATTTT. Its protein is CASRPGLAGGPVADTQYF.